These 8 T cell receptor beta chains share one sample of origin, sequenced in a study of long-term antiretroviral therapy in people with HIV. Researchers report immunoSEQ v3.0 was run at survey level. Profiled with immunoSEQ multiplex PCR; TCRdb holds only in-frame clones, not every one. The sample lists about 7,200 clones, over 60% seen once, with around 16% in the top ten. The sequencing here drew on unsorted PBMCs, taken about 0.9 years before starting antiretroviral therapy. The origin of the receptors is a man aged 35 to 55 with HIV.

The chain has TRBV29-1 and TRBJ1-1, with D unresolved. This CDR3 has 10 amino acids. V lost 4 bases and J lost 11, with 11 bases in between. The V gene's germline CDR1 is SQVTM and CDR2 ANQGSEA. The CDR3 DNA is TGCAGCGTTGTTGTGGGGATGGCTTTCTTT. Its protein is CSVVVGMAFF.

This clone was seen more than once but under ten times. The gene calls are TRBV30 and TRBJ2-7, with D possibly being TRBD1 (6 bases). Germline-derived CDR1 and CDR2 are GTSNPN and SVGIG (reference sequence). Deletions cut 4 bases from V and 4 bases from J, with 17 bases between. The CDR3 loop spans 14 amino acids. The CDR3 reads CAWTGTGKSYEQYF. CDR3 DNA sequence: TGTGCCTGGACAGGTACAGGGAAGAGTTACGAGCAGTACTTC. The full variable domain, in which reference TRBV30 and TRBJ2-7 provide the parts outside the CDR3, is SQTIHQWPATLVQPVGSPLSLECTVEGTSNPNLYWYRQAAGRGLQLLFYSVGIGQISSEVPQNLSASRPQDRQFILSSKKLLLSDSGFYLCAWTGTGKSYEQYFGPGTRLTVT.

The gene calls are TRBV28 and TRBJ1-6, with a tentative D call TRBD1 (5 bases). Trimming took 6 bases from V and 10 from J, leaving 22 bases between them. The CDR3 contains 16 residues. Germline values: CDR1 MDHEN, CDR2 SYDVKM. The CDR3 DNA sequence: TGTGCCAGCAGAACCCCTAGTGTGCAGGGAGGATCACCCCTCCACTTT. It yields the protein CASRTPSVQGGSPLHF.

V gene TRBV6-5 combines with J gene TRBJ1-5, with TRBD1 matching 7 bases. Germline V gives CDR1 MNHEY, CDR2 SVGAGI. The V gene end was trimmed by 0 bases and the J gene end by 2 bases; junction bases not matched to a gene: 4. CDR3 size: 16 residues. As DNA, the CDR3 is TGTGCCAGCAGTTACTCTGCAGGGGGTCGCAATCAGCCCCAGCATTTT. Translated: CASSYSAGGRNQPQHF.

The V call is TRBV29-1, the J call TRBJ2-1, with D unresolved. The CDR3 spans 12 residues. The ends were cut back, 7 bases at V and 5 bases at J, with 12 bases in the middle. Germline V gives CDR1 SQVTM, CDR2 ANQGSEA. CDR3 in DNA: TGCAGCGCCGAAGACAATAACAATGAGCAGTTCTTC. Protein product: CSAEDNNNEQFF.

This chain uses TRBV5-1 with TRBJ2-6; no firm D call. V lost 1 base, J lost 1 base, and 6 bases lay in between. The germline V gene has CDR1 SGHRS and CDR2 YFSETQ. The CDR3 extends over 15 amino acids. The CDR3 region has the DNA TGCGCCAGCAGCTTGCAAGGGTCTGGGGCCAACGTCCTGACTTTC. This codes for CASSLQGSGANVLTF.

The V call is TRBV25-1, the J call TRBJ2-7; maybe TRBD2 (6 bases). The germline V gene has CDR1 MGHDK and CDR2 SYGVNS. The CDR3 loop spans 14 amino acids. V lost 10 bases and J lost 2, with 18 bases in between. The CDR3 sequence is CATRAAGPTYEQYF. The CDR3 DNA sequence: TGTGCCACCCGAGCGGCGGGGCCTACCTACGAGCAGTACTTC.

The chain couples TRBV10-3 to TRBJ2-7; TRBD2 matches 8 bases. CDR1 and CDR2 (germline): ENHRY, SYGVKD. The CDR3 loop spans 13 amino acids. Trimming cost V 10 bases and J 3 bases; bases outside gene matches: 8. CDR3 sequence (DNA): TGTGCCAGTCAGACGGGACTAGGCTACGAGCAGTACTTC. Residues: CASQTGLGYEQYF.